A selection of T cell receptor beta chains follows, all from one sample in a study of control samples from healthy donors and cancer patients. Produced via immunoSEQ multiplex PCR; TCRdb's table is partial and in-frame only. The sample consists of 40,000 to 45,000 clones, around 70% of them appearing once. Sequenced: formalin-fixed, paraffin-embedded tissue. The receptor source for this set is a male donor with melanoma. CDR3s include the opening cysteine and the closing phenylalanine or tryptophan. A D gene is named only where the DNA matches it firmly. Clone size appears in some rows only: once, few, many, or a class for an expanded clone.

>TRBJ2-7|NA|TRBV5-1|NA
TGCGCCAGCAGCTTGGTAGGACTGTCTTACGAGCAGTACTTC
CASSLVGLSYEQYF
>TRBJ2-2|NA|TRBV21-1|few
TGTGCCAGCAAGGGACTAGCGGACGCGAACACCGGGGAGCTGTTTTTT
CASKGLADANTGELFF
>TRBJ2-7|NA|TRBV28|NA
TGTGCCAGCAGTTTGGAATTCCCTGGGGGTATGATCGCCTACGAGCAGTACTTC
CASSLEFPGGMIAYEQYF
>TRBJ1-2|NA|TRBV28|NA
TGTGCCAGCAGCCGAATAACCTCACGGGATCTTAACTATGGCTACACCTTC
CASSRITSRDLNYGYTF
>TRBJ2-7|TRBD2|TRBV6-5|NA
TGTGCCAGCACTACGGGACTAGTCTACGAGCAGTACTTC
CASTTGLVYEQYF
>TRBJ1-5|NA|TRBV18|few
TGTGCCAGCTCACCACAAGAAAACCGGGGATTGCCCCAGCATTTT
CASSPQENRGLPQHF
>TRBJ1-4|NA|TRBV5-6|NA
TGTGCCAGCAGCTCCCCGGGGGGCCTAGACGAAAAACTGTTTTTT
CASSSPGGLDEKLFF
>TRBJ2-7|TRBD2|TRBV2|NA
TGTGCCAGCAACCCCTACCCCGGGACTAGCAAGGGGAACGAGCAGTACTTC
CASNPYPGTSKGNEQYF
>TRBJ2-3|NA|TRBV9|NA
TGTGCCAGCAGCGTAGGGAGATCAGGCACAGATACGCAGTATTTT
CASSVGRSGTDTQYF
>TRBJ1-2|NA|TRBV12-3/TRBV12-4|NA
TGTGCCAGCAGTTTTGGAGGGGGTTATGGCTACACCTTC
CASSFGGGYGYTF